The sequence of this T cell receptor (beta chain) was determined in a study of cytomegalovirus exposure and HLA in healthy donors. This clone was seen only a few times. PCR primers comprised 60 Vbeta and 13 Jbeta primers. Sequenced by immunoSEQ multiplex PCR; TCRdb stores in-frame clones only, minus some. The sample includes more than 85,000 clones, less than 85% seen only once; the top ten take 13%. The CDR3 has 17 amino acids. Trimming left V 3 bases short and J 5 bases short, with 20 bases between. Germline values: CDR1 KGHSH, CDR2 LQKENI. The sequence was obtained from a man aged 25-45 years in good health and CMV-seropositive. Input material: PBMCs. The rearrangement uses TRBV18 and TRBJ1-5; possibly TRBD1 for D (6 bases). CDR3 loop: CASSPEVAGEGYQPQHF. The CDR3 nucleotides are TGTGCCAGCTCACCGGAGGTGGCAGGGGAGGGTTATCAGCCCCAGCATTTT. The variable domain in full, with the rest retrieved from reference TRBV18 and TRBJ1-5, is NAGVMQNPRHLVRRRGQEARLRCSPMKGHSHVYWYRQLPEEGLKFMVYLQKENIIDESGMPKERFSAEFPKEGPSILRIQQVVRGDSAAYFCASSPEVAGEGYQPQHFGDGTRLSIL.